This is a list of T cell receptor beta chains from one sample in a study of regulatory T cells in long-lasting Graves disease. TCRdb redid the calling of the multiplex PCR reads with MiXCR, one entry per CDR3 protein. The data contain under 250,000 distinct CDR3 sequences, roughly 20% of them singletons. In addition, the sample was reused for a study of T cells in Graves' hyperthyroidism and ophthalmopathy.

The sample consisted of peripheral blood mononuclear cells (PBMCs), taken at new diagnosis, from a patient treated with antithyroid drugs. The source of these receptors is a woman in her thirties with Graves disease. The CDR3 runs from the conserved cysteine through the conserved F or W. The D gene is left open where the match is weak. Clone size is stated in some rows and not others, as once, few, many or a class when expanded.

J gene,D gene,clone size,V gene,CDR3 DNA,CDR3 protein
TRBJ2-2,TRBD1,many,TRBV7-9,TGTGCCAGCAGCTTAGACCCCACAGGGGCGAACACCGGGGAGCTGTTTTTT,CASSLDPTGANTGELFF
TRBJ1-3,-,many,TRBV29-1,TGCAGCGTTGACCTAGGAAACACCATATATTTT,CSVDLGNTIYF
TRBJ2-7,-,many,TRBV18,TGTGCCAGCTCACCCACCGCTACATACGAGCAGTACTTC,CASSPTATYEQYF
TRBJ1-1,-,many,TRBV28,TGTGCCAGCCAGAGGGACACTGAAGCTTTCTTT,CASQRDTEAFF
TRBJ2-3,-,many,TRBV10-3,TGTGCCATCAGTGAGGGGGATACGCAGTATTTT,CAISEGDTQYF
TRBJ2-3,TRBD2,once,TRBV27,TGTGCCAGCAGCCAGGGACTAGCGGGACCCACAGATACGCAGTATTTT,CASSQGLAGPTDTQYF
TRBJ2-5,-,many,TRBV7-2,TGTGCCAGCAGCCCCCTAGTAAAGGGAGGCACCCTGGAGACCCAGTACTTC,CASSPLVKGGTLETQYF
TRBJ2-1,TRBD2,many,TRBV6-2/TRBV6-3,TGTGCCAGCAGTTACGCACTAGGGACTAGCGGGACCTATGAGCAGTTCTTC,CASSYALGTSGTYEQFF
TRBJ2-7,-,many,TRBV3-1,TGTGCCAGCAGCCAAGAATCGGGGGCATGGTCCTACGAGCAGTACTTC,CASSQESGAWSYEQYF
TRBJ2-3,TRBD2,few,TRBV7-9,TGTGCCAGCAGCACTGCTAGCGGGGGATCAGATACGCAGTATTTT,CASSTASGGSDTQYF
TRBJ2-7,TRBD2,many,TRBV27,TGTGCCAGCAGTTTGTCGGCTAGCGGGATCTACGAGCAGTACTTC,CASSLSASGIYEQYF
TRBJ1-6,-,many,TRBV27,TGTGCCAGCAGTTTAACTCTAGGCTCACCCCTCCACTTT,CASSLTLGSPLHF
TRBJ2-2,TRBD2,-,TRBV28,TGTGCCAGCAGAGGAGCGGGAGGAGGAACCGGGGAGCTGTTTTTT,CASRGAGGGTGELFF
TRBJ2-5,TRBD2,many,TRBV7-9,TGTGCCAGCAGCTTAAGGCGGGGGCAAGAGACCCAGTACTTC,CASSLRRGQETQYF
TRBJ1-1,TRBD1,-,TRBV28,TGTGCCAGCAGTTGGGGGACAGGGGGCGATTACACTGAAGCTTTCTTT,CASSWGTGGDYTEAFF
TRBJ1-3,-,many,TRBV12-3/TRBV12-4,TGTGCCGGAGCGGTAAGCTCTGGAAACACCATATATTTT,CAGAVSSGNTIYF
TRBJ1-1,-,many,TRBV20-1,TGCCGGAGCGGGGGGCACACTGAAGCTTTCTTT,CRSGGHTEAFF
TRBJ2-7,-,many,TRBV5-1,TGCGCCAGCAGCTTGGGCGAGGGATTCCACGAGCAGTACTTC,CASSLGEGFHEQYF
TRBJ1-6,TRBD1,many,TRBV3-1,TGTGCCAGCAGCCAAGTCAGGGGGCTAGGTTCACCCCTCCACTTT,CASSQVRGLGSPLHF
TRBJ1-1,-,many,TRBV3-1,TGTGCCAGCAGCCAAGGACGGAGTAACACTGAAGCTTTCTTT,CASSQGRSNTEAFF